The next 16 T cell receptor beta chains were all read from a single sample in a study of tissue T cells after allogeneic stem cell transplantation. Produced via immunoSEQ multiplex PCR; TCRdb's table is partial and in-frame only. The sample gives roughly 45,000 clones, nearly 75% of which show up once; approximately 0.72% is in the top ten. The sample taken for sequencing was sorted cells pooled from one or two spleens. These TCRs come from a pool of C57BL/6 mice in good health.

A note on this clone: Mouse names are used for the genes. The CDR3 end falls 1 residue outside the read, so it is completed with the germline J gene. The chain recombines TRBV1 with TRBJ2-1, with 9 bases that match TRBD2. CDR1 NSQYPW and CDR2 LRSPGD come from the germline V gene (reference sequence). V lost 0 bases, J lost 3 bases, and 3 bases stayed unmatched. The length of the CDR3 is 16 residues. The sequenced CDR3 bases are TGCACCTGCAGTGCAGACTGGGGGGGATCCTATGCTGAGCAGTTC. Protein sequence: CTCSADWGGSYAEQF. The full CDR3 sequence reads CTCSADWGGSYAEQFF. The variable domain in full, completed from reference TRBV1 and TRBJ2-1, reads VTLLEQNPRWRLVPRGQAVNLRCILKNSQYPWMSWYQQDLQKQLQWLFTLRSPGDKEVKSLPGADYLATRVTDTELRLQVANMSQGRTLYCTCSADWGGSYAEQFFGPGTRLTVL.

To note about this clone: Gene and germline names: mouse. The read ends 1 residue shy of where the CDR3 ends; the end is completed using the germline J gene. The rearrangement joins TRBV13-2 to TRBJ2-1; D not certain. Trimming removed 0 bases from V and 7 bases from J, with 8 bases in between. Germline V gene lookup returns CDR1 NNHNN and CDR2 SYGAGS (reference sequence). This CDR3 has 13 amino acids. The CDR3 sequence: CASGDADGAEQFF. The sequenced CDR3 bases are TGTGCCAGCGGTGATGCTGACGGAGCTGAGCAGTTC.

This clone showed up just once. Genes here carry mouse names. Read coverage stops 1 residue before the CDR3 terminus; the germline J gene supplies the remainder. This rearrangement joins TRBV1 to TRBJ1-1; tentatively, D is TRBD1 (5 bases). The CDR3 extends over 15 amino acids. Deletions cut 0 bases from V and 1 base from J, with 9 bases between. The germline gives CDR1 NSQYPW, CDR2 LRSPGD (reference sequence). CDR3 loop: CTCSADRQGNTEVFF. CDR3 bases read: TGCACCTGCAGTGCAGATCGCCAGGGGAACACAGAAGTCTTC.

This clone was seen once. These gene names are mouse names. The read ends 1 residue early relative to the CDR3; the germline J gene fills the gap. The chain uses TRBV17 and TRBJ2-2, with 7 nucleotides matching TRBD2. The V gene end was trimmed by 5 bases and the J gene end by 1 base; junction bases not matched to a gene: 7. The CDR3 extends over 16 amino acids. The germline gives CDR1 MNHDT, CDR2 YYDKIL. The sequenced CDR3 bases are TGTGCTAGCAGTCCCCGACTGGGTCTAAACACCGGGCAGCTCTAC. It translates to CASSPRLGLNTGQLY. In full, the CDR3 is CASSPRLGLNTGQLYF.

This clone was picked up one time. Gene names are the mouse ones. The DNA ends 1 residue before the CDR3 does, and the rest of the CDR3 is filled in from the germline J gene. The chain carries TRBV19 and TRBJ2-5; no firm D call. The germline V and J ends were trimmed by 5 bases and 0 bases, with 10 bases remaining between them. The CDR3 spans 14 residues. The germline CDR1 and CDR2 sequences are FNHDT and SITEND (reference sequence). The covered CDR3 bases are TGTGCCAGCAGCACGGCACTTAACCAAGACACCCAGTAC. Translation: CASSTALNQDTQY. The complete CDR3 protein is CASSTALNQDTQYF.

As concerns this clone: Genes here carry mouse names. The CDR3 end lies 1 residue beyond the end of the read and is filled in from the germline J gene. The chain joins TRBV19 to TRBJ2-3; TRBD2 aligns across 7 bases. V gave up 3 bases and J gave up 0 bases; unmatched junction bases: 7. The CDR3 contains 16 residues. Germline lookup yields CDR1 FNHDT and CDR2 SITEND (reference sequence). The sequenced CDR3 bases are TGTGCCAGCAGTAGAGGCTGGGGGTCTAGTGCAGAAACGCTGTAT. Its translation is CASSRGWGSSAETLY. The whole CDR3 sequence reads CASSRGWGSSAETLYF.

This clone showed up just a few times. Mouse germline and gene names are used. The observed sequence ends 1 residue before the CDR3 terminus, with the missing tail filled in from the germline J gene. The V and J genes are TRBV16 and TRBJ2-7; D may be TRBD1 or TRBD2 (5 bases each). CDR3 length: 13 amino acids. Germline assignment: CDR1 SGHSA and CDR2 FRNQAP. Trimming removed 3 bases at V and 0 bases at J, with 6 bases between. The part of the CDR3 DNA that was read is TGTGCAAGCAGCTTGGGGGACTCCTATGAACAGTAC. Residues: CASSLGDSYEQY. The whole CDR3 reads CASSLGDSYEQYF.

As concerns this clone: The gene names given are mouse names. The read gets to within 1 residue of the CDR3 end, and the germline J gene fills in the rest. The rearrangement links TRBV31 to TRBJ2-4, with 14 positions matching TRBD2. In germline, CDR1 is GKSSPN, CDR2 SITVG. The CDR3 length is 16 residues. V shed 0 bases, J shed 3 bases, and the junction held 2 bases outside the gene matches. CDR3 sequence reads: CAWSLGTGGAQNTLYF. Incomplete CDR3 DNA: TGTGCCTGGAGTCTTGGGACTGGGGGGGCCCAAAACACCTTGTAC.

For this clone: Genes and germline come from the mouse. The read comes to an end 1 residue before the CDR3 does, leaving the germline J gene to fill in the end. V and J are TRBV2 and TRBJ2-7, with TRBD2 matching 7 bases. After removal of 0 bases from V and 4 bases from J, the junction contained 3 bases not matched to a gene. The CDR3 extends over 14 amino acids. Germline V gene lookup returns CDR1 LGHNA and CDR2 YSYQKL. The sequenced CDR3 bases are TGTGCCAGCAGCCAAGAACGGGGGGGATATGAACAGTAC. Translating gives CASSQERGGYEQY. The full CDR3 protein reads CASSQERGGYEQYF.

A word on this clone: Mouse germline and gene names are used. CDR3 residues: CASSQAGQFSNERLFF. CDR3 DNA, as far as it was read: TGTGCCAGCAGCCAAGCGGGACAGTTTTCCAACGAAAGATTATTT. The V call is TRBV5, the J call TRBJ1-4; 7 bases match TRBD1. The read ends 1 residue shy of where the CDR3 ends; the end is completed using the germline J gene. This CDR3 has 16 residues. The germline V gene has CDR1 LGHNA and CDR2 YNLKQL (reference sequence). Trimming cost V 1 base and J 0 bases; bases outside gene matches: 2.

Notes on this clone: Mouse gene names apply. The read gets to within 1 residue of the CDR3 end, and the germline J gene fills in the rest. The rearrangement joins TRBV31 to TRBJ2-5; perhaps TRBD1 as D (6 bases). CDR1 and CDR2 from the germline V gene are GKSSPN and SITVG. The CDR3 totals 14 residues. The V and J ends lost 3 bases and 0 bases respectively, with 10 bases between them. CDR3 in amino acids: CAWSGQINQDTQYF. The CDR3 bases that were read are TGTGCCTGGAGCGGACAGATTAACCAAGACACCCAGTAC.

For this clone: Gene names follow the mouse nomenclature. With the read ending 1 residue before the CDR3 end, the germline J gene is used to fill in that end. The chain carries TRBV1 and TRBJ2-7; 7 positions agree with TRBD1. V was clipped by 2 bases and J by 4 bases; unmatched bases: 2. Germline V gene data show CDR1 as NSQYPW and CDR2 as LRSPGD (reference sequence). The CDR3 consists of 13 residues. The CDR3 sequence is CTCSAKTGYEQYF. The covered CDR3 bases are TGCACCTGCAGTGCAAAGACAGGGTATGAACAGTAC.

A note on this clone: Gene names follow the mouse nomenclature. The read ends 1 residue early relative to the CDR3; the germline J gene fills the gap. This chain connects TRBV5 to TRBJ2-2, with 9 bases matching TRBD1. Germline V gene lookup returns CDR1 LGHNA and CDR2 YNLKQL (reference sequence). The CDR3 runs 16 residues. The trim removed 1 base at V and 2 bases at J, leaving 2 bases unmatched. The CDR3 reads CASSQVGQGNTGQLYF. Incomplete CDR3 DNA: TGTGCCAGCAGCCAAGTAGGACAGGGGAACACCGGGCAGCTCTAC.

On this clone itself: Gene names refer to mouse genes. Read coverage stops 1 residue before the CDR3 terminus; the germline J gene supplies the remainder. This rearrangement joins TRBV24 to TRBJ2-4; TRBD2 matches at 14 bases. Trimming at V came to 4 bases and at J to 2 bases, leaving 5 bases not matched to a gene. The germline CDR1 and CDR2 sequences are KGHTA and FRNEEI. The CDR3 has 17 amino acids. CDR3 DNA, as far as it was read: TGTGCCAGCAGTCCGGGACTGGGGGGGCGCGATCAAAACACCTTGTAC. This codes for CASSPGLGGRDQNTLY. The CDR3, in full, reads CASSPGLGGRDQNTLYF.

Regarding this clone: Gene names are the mouse ones. Read coverage stops 1 residue before the CDR3 terminus; the germline J gene supplies the remainder. Other DNA sequences of this sample code for an identical CDR3. This sequence joins TRBV4 and TRBJ2-4; D is possibly TRBD2 (5 bases). This CDR3 has 13 residues. Trimming shortened V by 5 bases and J by 0 bases, and 6 bases separated the two germline ends. From germline, CDR1 is LGHDT and CDR2 YNNKQL (reference sequence). CDR3 bases read: TGTGCCAGCAGCCTGGGAAGTCAAAACACCTTGTAC. This encodes CASSLGSQNTLY. The whole CDR3 protein is CASSLGSQNTLYF. Variable domain in full (rest from reference TRBV4 and TRBJ2-4): ETAVFQTPNYHVTQVGNEVSFNCKQTLGHDTMYWYKQDSKKLLKIMFSYNNKQLIVNETVPRRFSPQSSDKAHLNLRIKSVEPEDSAVYLCASSLGSQNTLYFGAGTRLSVL.

A note on this clone: Gene names and germline refer to mouse. The read ends 1 residue shy of where the CDR3 ends; the end is completed using the germline J gene. This sequence joins TRBV13-2 and TRBJ2-4, with D possibly being TRBD1 or TRBD2 (5 bases each). This CDR3 contains 15 residues. Germline lookup yields CDR1 NNHNN and CDR2 SYGAGS (reference sequence). Deletions cut 0 bases from V and 4 bases from J, with 12 bases between. The CDR3 loop reads CASGDAGGAENTLYF. CDR3 DNA, as far as it was read: TGTGCCAGCGGTGATGCGGGAGGGGCGGAAAACACCTTGTAC.